This is a list of T cell receptor beta chains from one sample in a study of post-analysis software for immune sequencing data. In TCRdb, the PCR reads were re-called with MiXCR into one record per CDR3 protein. The sample carries over 700,000 distinct CDR3 sequences, roughly 29% recorded once. What was sequenced was blood. These receptors originate from a girl under 18 with multiple sclerosis. CDR3s include the opening cysteine and the closing phenylalanine or tryptophan. D genes are given only for firm matches. Clone size is stated in some rows and not others, as once, few, many or a class when expanded.

d_call,j_call,clone_size,v_call,cdr3_nt,cdr3_aa
.,TRBJ2-7,.,TRBV27,TGTGCCAGCAGTTACAGGTCCCTCTACGAGCAGTACTTC,CASSYRSLYEQYF
.,TRBJ2-4,.,TRBV7-2,TGTGCCAGCAGCGCAGCGTACACCGGACCCAAAAACATTCAGTACTTC,CASSAAYTGPKNIQYF
.,TRBJ2-7,.,TRBV20-1,TGCAGTGCTAGAGATCCCGGGACTCAATCCTACGAGCAGTACTTC,CSARDPGTQSYEQYF
TRBD1,TRBJ2-1,few,TRBV7-9,TGTGCCAGCAGCCCCGGACAGGGGAGGGTAAATGAGCAGTTCTTC,CASSPGQGRVNEQFF
TRBD2,TRBJ2-5,.,TRBV5-1,TGCGCCAGCAGCTTAGCGGGGCTAAACAATGAGCAGTACTTC,CASSLAGLNNEQYF
TRBD1,TRBJ2-1,few,TRBV10-3,TGTGCCATCAACCAGGGACAGGGAGGGAGCAATGAGCAGTTCTTC,CAINQGQGGSNEQFF
TRBD2,TRBJ2-7,few,TRBV7-2,TGTGCCAGCAGCGCTAATGCGGGGGGCTACGAGCAGTACTTC,CASSANAGGYEQYF
.,TRBJ2-1,few,TRBV28,TGTGCCAGCAGTTTAAGGCAGGGTATGGACAATGAGCAGTTCTTC,CASSLRQGMDNEQFF
.,TRBJ1-4,.,TRBV7-9,TGTGCCAGCAGCTTAGCGCAGTCAGAAAATGAAAAACTGTTTTTT,CASSLAQSENEKLFF
.,TRBJ1-2,few,TRBV10-1,TGCGCCAGCAGTACACAGGGAGGCTATGGCTACACCTTC,CASSTQGGYGYTF
TRBD1,TRBJ2-1,.,TRBV6-5,TGTGCCAGCAGGCGACAGGGGGGGGTTCTAAGCGAGCAGTTCTTC,CASRRQGGVLSEQFF